This T cell receptor (beta chain) was found in a study of blood T cells in healthy people across ages. Notes on the study in general: Measured against age, TCR beta diversity per million T cells decreased in a roughly linear manner.

The CDR3 spans 15 residues. V was shortened by 6 bases and J by 6 bases, with 15 bases between the two germline ends. Germline CDR1 reads MNHEY; CDR2 reads SVGAGI. PCR was performed a second time for about 7 to 11 cycles using a sample-barcoded 5' primer and a J-beta primer mix. There were at least 2.5 million CDR3-containing paired-end reads obtained from each sample. TCRdb re-called the 5' RACE reads through MiXCR, storing one row per CDR3 protein. The repertoire holds about 640,000 distinct CDR3 sequences, with roughly 53% as singletons. For this clonotype: Its matching antigen is unknown.

This clonotype was sampled from a man between 60 and 70 years old in good health. The chain uses TRBV6-5 and TRBJ1-6, with D perhaps TRBD1 (5 bases). Sequencing was carried out using blood. The DNA of the CDR3 is TGTGCCAGCAGCTCCGGGGCAGGGACTAATTCACCCCTCCACTTT. Translating it yields CASSSGAGTNSPLHF.